This T cell receptor (beta chain) emerged from a study of blood T cell repertoires in COVID-19. As for the study in general: Samples representing acute and convalescent COVID-19 were sourced from the United States, Italy and Spain.

The germline V gene has CDR1 SGHTS and CDR2 YDEGEE. The CDR3 runs 17 residues. V was pared by 3 bases and J by 4 bases, with 10 bases of the junction left unmatched. Assay used: immunoSEQ multiplex PCR; TCRdb lists only in-frame clones, some missing. The sample lists nearly 300,000 clones, nearly 90% occurring once. A single count supports this clone. Study members were between roughly 18 and 89 years old and lived in some 22 US regions. Categorization into cohorts depended on clinical history that participants reported. The sequence derives from a woman in her forties or fifties who had been exposed to COVID-19. Sequenced: PBMCs or T cells enriched from blood (not recorded which). This sequence joins TRBV5-8 and TRBJ1-6, with 7 nucleotides matching TRBD1. CDR3 bases: TGTGCCAGCAGCTCGGGACAGCTTTTACCTTATAATTCACCCCTCCACTTT. Its translation is CASSSGQLLPYNSPLHF.